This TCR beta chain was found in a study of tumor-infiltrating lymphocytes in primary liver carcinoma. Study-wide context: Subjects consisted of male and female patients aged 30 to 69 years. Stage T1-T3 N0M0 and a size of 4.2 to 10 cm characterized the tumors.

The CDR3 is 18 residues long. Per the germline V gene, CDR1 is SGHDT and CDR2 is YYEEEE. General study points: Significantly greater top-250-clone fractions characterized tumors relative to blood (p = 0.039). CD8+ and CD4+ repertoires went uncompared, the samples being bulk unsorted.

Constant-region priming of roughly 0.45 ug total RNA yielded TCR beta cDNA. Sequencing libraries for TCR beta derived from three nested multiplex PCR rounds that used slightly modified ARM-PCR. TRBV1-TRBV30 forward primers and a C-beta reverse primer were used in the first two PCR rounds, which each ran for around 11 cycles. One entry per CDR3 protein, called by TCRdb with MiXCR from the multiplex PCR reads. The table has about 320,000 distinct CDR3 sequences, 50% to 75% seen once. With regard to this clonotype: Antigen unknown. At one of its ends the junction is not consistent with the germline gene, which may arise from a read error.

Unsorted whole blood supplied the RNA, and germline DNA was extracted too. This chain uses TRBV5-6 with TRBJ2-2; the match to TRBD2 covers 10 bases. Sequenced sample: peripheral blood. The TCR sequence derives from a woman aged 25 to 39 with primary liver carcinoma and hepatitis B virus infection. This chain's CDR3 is CTSSLVKASGSFAGELFF. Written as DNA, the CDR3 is TGTACCAGCAGCTTGGTCAAGGCTAGCGGGAGTTTCGCCGGGGAGCTGTTTTTT.